A single sample is the source of the 24 T cell receptor beta chains below, sequenced in a study of blood T cell repertoires in COVID-19. Profiling relied on immunoSEQ multiplex PCR, and the TCRdb table lists in-frame clones only, not all of them. Of fewer than 400,000 clones detected, around 84% appear once; the ten largest clones hold under 2%. Sequencing was done on a sample of PBMCs or T cells enriched from blood (not recorded which). Every receptor here comes from a woman aged 25 to 39 who had been exposed to COVID-19.

The chain recombines TRBV3-1 (or the pseudogene TRBV3-2) with TRBJ2-1; no definite D call. The V end lost 4 bases, the J end lost 0 bases, and 7 bases lay between the germline ends. This CDR3 contains 14 residues. CDR1 and CDR2 from the germline V gene are LGHDT and YNNKEL (reference sequence). In DNA, the CDR3 is TGTGCCAGCAGCCCCCTGGCCTCCTACAATGAGCAGTTCTTC. Protein sequence: CASSPLASYNEQFF.

This clone was counted between two and nine times. This chain links TRBV28 with TRBJ1-5; maybe TRBD1 (5 bases). This CDR3 is 18 amino acids long. The ends were cut back, 1 base at V and 0 bases at J, with 16 bases in the middle. Germline V gives CDR1 MDHEN, CDR2 SYDVKM. In DNA, the CDR3 is TGTGCCAGCAGTTTATCCTCCGACAGTTTTTTTAGCAATCAGCCCCAGCATTTT. It specifies CASSLSSDSFFSNQPQHF.

This clone has more than one count but fewer than ten. The gene calls are TRBV19 and TRBJ1-2; D is perhaps TRBD1 (6 bases). Looked up from germline, CDR1 is LNHDA and CDR2 is SQIVND (reference sequence). The CDR3 has 15 residues. V lost 5 bases, J lost 5 bases, and 18 bases lay in between. The CDR3 DNA follows: TGTGCCAGTAGTTTAAATTCGGGACAAGTGTATGGCTACACCTTC. It yields the protein CASSLNSGQVYGYTF.

CDR3 region: CASSVTELSSPLHF. CDR3 nucleotides: TGTGCCAGCAGCGTCACAGAGCTCTCTTCACCCCTCCACTTT. The chain is built from TRBV9 and TRBJ1-6; D unclear. Per germline, CDR1 SGDLS and CDR2 YYNGEE. V gave up 2 bases and J gave up 9 bases, with 12 bases separating them. CDR3 length: 14 amino acids.

V usage is TRBV7-9 and J usage is TRBJ1-1; possible D gene TRBD1, 6 bases. Between the trimmed V and J ends, which lost 4 bases and 1 base, there was a span of 7 bases. This CDR3 region has 13 residues. Germline lookup yields CDR1 SEHNR and CDR2 FQNEAQ (reference sequence). The CDR3 sequence: CASSYRANTEAFF. The CDR3 bases are TGTGCCAGCAGCTACAGGGCGAACACTGAAGCTTTCTTT.

The CDR3 nucleotides read TGTGCCAGCAGCTCCCCACTAGCGGAACCTAGGGAGACCCAGTACTTC. Residues: CASSSPLAEPRETQYF. The chain recombines TRBV11-3 with TRBJ2-5, with 8 bases that match TRBD2. CDR1 is SGHNT, CDR2 YENEEA, per germline. The CDR3 contains 16 residues. V was clipped by 4 bases and J by 5 bases; unmatched bases: 12.

The rearrangement joins TRBV7-3 to TRBJ2-7; 9 bases line up with TRBD1. Losses at the gene ends were 5 bases for V and 0 bases for J; bases not matched to a gene: 5. Germline values: CDR1 SGHTA, CDR2 FQGTGA. The CDR3 covers 15 residues. CDR3: CASSGGTGPSYEQYF. Here the CDR3 DNA reads TGTGCCAGCAGCGGGGGGACAGGGCCCTCCTACGAGCAGTACTTC. The full variable domain, completed using reference TRBV7-3 and TRBJ2-7, is GAGVSQTPSNKVTEKGKYVELRCDPISGHTALYWYRQSLGQGPEFLIYFQGTGAADDSGLPNDRFFAVRPEGSVSTLKIQRTERGDSAVYLCASSGGTGPSYEQYFGPGTRLTVT.

This clone was found a few times. The chain recombines TRBV7-9 with TRBJ2-7; no definite D call. Germline CDR1 is SEHNR and CDR2 is FQNEAQ (reference sequence). Trimming stripped 3 bases from V and 6 bases from J, with 9 bases between. CDR3 length: 12 amino acids. DNA for the CDR3: TGTGCCAGCAGCTTCCAGGAACGCGAGCAGTACTTC. Translated: CASSFQEREQYF. Together with reference TRBV7-9 and TRBJ2-7, the CDR3 gives the full variable domain: DTGVSQNPRHKITKRGQNVTFRCDPISEHNRLYWYRQTLGQGPEFLTYFQNEAQLEKSRLLSDRFSAERPKGSFSTLEIQRTEQGDSAMYLCASSFQEREQYFGPGTRLTVT.

The chain links TRBV15 to TRBJ1-2; weak D call: TRBD1 (5 bases). The CDR3 is made up of 14 amino acids. Trimming took 2 bases from V and 3 from J, leaving 10 bases between them. The germline V gene has CDR1 LNHNV and CDR2 YYDKDF (reference sequence). CDR3 in amino acids: CATSRTRVDYGYTF. The CDR3 nucleotides read TGTGCCACCAGCAGAACCAGGGTTGACTATGGCTACACCTTC.

This clone was observed once. The chain joins TRBV12-3 or TRBV12-4 to TRBJ2-5, with D possibly TRBD1 on 6 matching bases. The DNA end is more similar to TRBJ2-7, so the J call may be wrong. This CDR3 is built from 12 residues. This chain's CDR3 is CASSLTGYEQYF. The CDR3 nucleotides are TGTGCCAGCAGTCTCACAGGGTACGAGCAGTACTTC.

V usage is TRBV11-2 and J usage is TRBJ2-3; the D gene is possibly TRBD1 (5 bases). Germline CDR1 SGHAT, CDR2 FQNNGV. The CDR3 sequence is 15 residues long. Deletions cut 1 base from V and 4 bases from J, with 12 bases between. The DNA of the CDR3 is TGTGCCAGCAGCTTAGTAGGCAGGGTGGCAGATACGCAGTATTTT. Amino acids: CASSLVGRVADTQYF.

The chain is built from TRBV5-1 and TRBJ2-1; tentative D call: TRBD1 (5 bases). The germline gives CDR1 SGHRS, CDR2 YFSETQ. V was trimmed by 1 base and J by 6 bases, leaving 17 bases between them. The length of the CDR3 is 16 residues. The CDR3: CASSLRSRVGSNEQFF. The DNA of the CDR3 is TGCGCCAGCAGCTTGAGGTCCAGGGTGGGTAGCAATGAGCAGTTCTTC.

This CDR3 is CASSADRGLEEKLFF. DNA for the CDR3: TGTGCCAGCAGCGCTGACAGGGGACTTGAGGAAAAACTGTTTTTT. The chain has TRBV11-2 and TRBJ1-4, with 8 bases aligning to TRBD1. J lost 8 bases, V lost 5 bases, and 10 bases had no gene match. In germline, CDR1 is SGHAT, CDR2 FQNNGV. This CDR3 has 15 amino acids.

The V and J genes are TRBV6-5 and TRBJ2-7; D gene unclear. CDR1 MNHEY and CDR2 SVGAGI come from the germline V gene. The CDR3 loop spans 11 amino acids. V shed 4 bases and J shed 5 bases, with 6 bases lying between them. The CDR3 spells CASSWANEQYF. CDR3 bases: TGTGCCAGCAGTTGGGCAAACGAGCAGTACTTC.

This chain uses TRBV27 with TRBJ2-1; TRBD2 matches at 12 bases. Unmatched junction bases numbered 9, after V lost 2 bases and J lost 7 bases. The germline CDR1 and CDR2 sequences are MNHEY and SMNVEV (reference sequence). The CDR3 extends over 17 amino acids. The CDR3 spells CASSLRSLAGGRNEQFF. The DNA of the CDR3 is TGTGCCAGCAGTTTACGTTCACTAGCGGGAGGCAGGAATGAGCAGTTCTTC.

This clone has only one observation. The chain recombines TRBV4-1 with TRBJ2-7; D not certain. This CDR3 is built from 15 residues. Looked up from germline, CDR1 is MGHRA and CDR2 is YSYEKL. V lost 0 bases and J lost 2, with 11 bases in between. The CDR3 DNA reads TGCGCCAGCAGCCAAGATCTGGTCAGAACCTACGAGCAGTACTTC. Translating gives CASSQDLVRTYEQYF.

Regarding this clone: One end of the junction does not line up with germline, which may come from a read error. The rearrangement joins TRBV2 to TRBJ1-2; TRBD1 aligns across 8 bases. CDR3 size: 9 residues. Germline V gene data show CDR1 as SNHLY and CDR2 as FYNNEI. CDR3: CASKGQASF. The CDR3 nucleotides read TGTGCCAGCAAGGGACAGGCCTCCTTC.

This chain uses TRBV4-1 with TRBJ2-2; D is undetermined. CDR1 is MGHRA and CDR2 is YSYEKL in the germline V gene. The V gene lost 4 bases and the J gene lost 0 bases, with 12 bases spanning the gap. This CDR3 is built from 16 residues. CDR3 in DNA: TGCGCCAGCAGCCCCCATCGAACAGCGAACACCGGGGAGCTGTTTTTT. Protein product: CASSPHRTANTGELFF.

The table lists this clone with a count of one. The genes are TRBV29-1 and TRBJ1-1, with a weak D call TRBD1 (6 bases). The germline CDR1 and CDR2 sequences are SQVTM and ANQGSEA. The CDR3 has 14 amino acids. The V end lost 3 bases, the J end lost 5 bases, and 16 bases lay between the germline ends. The CDR3 here is CSVDRGLLVTEAFF. The CDR3 region has the DNA TGCAGCGTTGACAGGGGTTTGTTAGTTACTGAAGCTTTCTTT.

This clone occurred once. V is TRBV4-2 and J is TRBJ2-7; 11 nucleotides match TRBD2. J was trimmed by 7 bases and V by 0 bases; bases with no gene match: 14. Germline assignment: CDR1 LGHNA and CDR2 YNFKEQ. This CDR3 spans 18 amino acids. For the CDR3, the DNA is TGTGCCAGCAGCCAAGAGTCCCCCTTGACTAGCGGGAAGTATGAGCAGTACTTC. Translation gives CASSQESPLTSGKYEQYF.

The chain has TRBV18 and TRBJ1-2; D remains ambiguous. V was trimmed by 3 bases and J by 8 bases, leaving 19 bases between them. Germline V gene lookup returns CDR1 KGHSH and CDR2 LQKENI. The CDR3 has 15 amino acids. This CDR3 is CASSPTTTSRQGYTF. The CDR3 region has the DNA TGTGCCAGCTCACCGACGACGACATCCAGGCAAGGCTACACCTTC.

The V and J genes are TRBV9 and TRBJ2-1; 13 bases are shared with TRBD2. CDR3 length: 17 amino acids. Germline trimming cut 6 bases from V and 0 bases from J; bases unmatched to any gene: 6. Germline CDR1 and CDR2: SGDLS and YYNGEE. DNA for the CDR3: TGTGCCAGCACCCCGGGACTAGCGGGGAGCTCCTACAATGAGCAGTTCTTC. It is translated as CASTPGLAGSSYNEQFF.

The genes are TRBV24-1 and TRBJ2-5; 9 nucleotides align to TRBD2. CDR3 length: 14 amino acids. From germline, CDR1 is KGHDR and CDR2 SFDVKD. Trimming at V came to 6 bases and at J to 5 bases, leaving 6 bases not matched to a gene. In nucleotides, the CDR3 is TGTGCCACCAGTTTAGCGGGAGTAGGGGAGACCCAGTACTTC. Residues: CATSLAGVGETQYF.

The chain uses TRBV13 and TRBJ2-5, with TRBD2 matching over 11 bases. The CDR3 consists of 17 residues. With V trimmed by 2 bases and J by 0 bases, 5 bases remained unmatched. CDR1 and CDR2 from the germline V gene are PRHDT and FYEKMQ (reference sequence). CDR3 sequence (DNA): TGTGCCAGCAGCTTACTAGCGGGGGGCGACTACCAAGAGACCCAGTACTTC. This sequence encodes CASSLLAGGDYQETQYF.